These 15 T cell receptor beta chains were all obtained from the same sample, sequenced in a study of cytomegalovirus exposure and HLA in healthy donors. PCR employed 60 Vbeta and 13 Jbeta primers. Measured with immunoSEQ multiplex PCR; TCRdb has only the in-frame clones, and not every one. The sample records about 160,000 clones, around 85% being singletons. What was sequenced was PBMCs. The receptors were gathered from a boy younger than 10 in good health and CMV-seronegative.

This clone was observed a single time. V usage is TRBV14 and J usage is TRBJ2-1; 11 positions match TRBD2. Trimming took 1 base from V and 7 from J; bases not matched to a gene: 3. Germline CDR1 reads SGHDN; CDR2 reads FVKESK. The CDR3 consists of 15 residues. The CDR3 region is CASSQALAGENEQFF. The CDR3 DNA sequence: TGTGCCAGCAGCCAAGCACTAGCGGGAGAAAATGAGCAGTTCTTC.

This clone has a handful of counts. The CDR3 region is CASSDGTGGSTDTQYF. For the CDR3, the DNA is TGTGCCAGCAGTGACGGGACAGGGGGGAGCACAGATACGCAGTATTTT. The rearrangement uses TRBV6-4 and TRBJ2-3, with 11 bases that match TRBD1. Germline assignment: CDR1 MRHNA and CDR2 SNTAGT. The junction had 1 base not matched to a gene; V was cut back by 2 bases and J by 0 bases. This CDR3 is 16 amino acids long.

J is TRBJ2-6 and V is TRBV5-4, with D uncertain. The V end was cut by 4 bases, the J end by 0 bases, with 8 bases between. Looked up from germline, CDR1 is SGHNT and CDR2 is YYREEE (reference sequence). This CDR3 region has 15 residues. The CDR3 loop reads CASSLESSGANVLTF. The CDR3 DNA sequence: TGTGCCAGCAGCCTAGAGAGCTCTGGGGCCAACGTCCTGACTTTC.

This clone occurred a few times. This sequence joins TRBV28 and TRBJ2-5; TRBD2 agrees at 12 bases. The CDR3 totals 16 residues. J gave up 5 bases and V 8 bases, and 12 bases lay outside the gene matches. CDR1 MDHEN and CDR2 SYDVKM come from the germline V gene. The CDR3 here is CASPPPSGGARETQYF. CDR3 nucleotide sequence: TGTGCCAGCCCGCCCCCTAGCGGGGGGGCCCGGGAGACCCAGTACTTC.

This chain joins TRBV28 and TRBJ1-5, with TRBD1 matching 7 bases. Germline V gives CDR1 MDHEN, CDR2 SYDVKM. CDR3 length: 15 residues. The J segment lost 9 bases and the V segment lost 4 bases, leaving 12 bases of the junction unmatched. Here the CDR3 DNA reads TGTGCCAGCAGTTCCGGGACAGCCTTTGATAGGCCCCAGCATTTT. As protein: CASSSGTAFDRPQHF. The full variable domain, with the rest looked up from reference TRBV28 and TRBJ1-5, is DVKVTQSSRYLVKRTGEKVFLECVQDMDHENMFWYRQDPGLGLRLIYFSYDVKMKEKGDIPEGYSVSREKKERFSLILESASTNQTSMYLCASSSGTAFDRPQHFGDGTRLSIL.

The chain recombines TRBV15 with TRBJ1-3; 7 bases line up with TRBD1. The CDR3 is made up of 16 amino acids. Germline V gene sequence: CDR1 LNHNV, CDR2 YYDKDF (reference sequence). V trimming: 1 base; J trimming: 1 base; junction bases outside the gene matches: 4. CDR3 nucleotides: TGTGCCACCAGCAGAGCCGGGACAGCTTCTGGAAACACCATATATTTT. This encodes CATSRAGTASGNTIYF.

This chain connects TRBV2 to TRBJ1-6; D ambiguous. Trimming took 5 bases from V and 7 from J, leaving 6 bases between them. The CDR3 covers 12 residues. Germline V gives CDR1 SNHLY, CDR2 FYNNEI. Here the CDR3 DNA reads TGTGCCAGCAGTCCCGCGAATTCACCCCTCCACTTT. Translating it yields CASSPANSPLHF.

In nucleotides, the CDR3 is TGTGCCAGCAGCTTTTGTAAGTGGGAGGGGGGAACCTACGAGCAGTACTTC. Translated: CASSFCKWEGGTYEQYF. The genes are TRBV12-1 and TRBJ2-5; no DNA check was done on the table's D call, TRBD2. The tail of the sequence fits TRBJ2-7 better, so the J call may be wrong. TRBV12-1 is noted as a pseudogene. The CDR3 contains 17 residues.

This chain connects TRBV11-1 to TRBJ1-1, with D tentatively TRBD1 (6 bases). The germline CDR1 and CDR2 sequences are SGHAT and FQDESV (reference sequence). CDR3 length equals 14 residues. Trimming took 4 bases from V and 4 from J, leaving 13 bases between them. The CDR3 region has the DNA TGTGCCAGCAGCTCACAGGGCCTGAGCACTGAAGCTTTCTTT. Translated: CASSSQGLSTEAFF.

The chain has TRBV6-4 and TRBJ2-2, with 9 nucleotides matching TRBD1. V lost 5 bases to trimming and J lost 4 bases; unmatched junction nucleotides: 5. This CDR3 contains 15 residues. Germline V gives CDR1 MRHNA, CDR2 SNTAGT. CDR3 protein: CASSPGTGITGELFF. CDR3 DNA sequence: TGTGCCAGCAGTCCTGGGACAGGGATCACCGGGGAGCTGTTTTTT.

The chain recombines TRBV10-3 with TRBJ2-1, with 8 positions matching TRBD2. The CDR3 covers 13 residues. Trimming cost V 2 bases and J 8 bases; bases outside gene matches: 2. The V gene's germline CDR1 is ENHRY and CDR2 SYGVKD. CDR3 sequence: CAISEPAGDEQFF. In nucleotides, the CDR3 is TGTGCCATCAGTGAGCCAGCGGGAGATGAGCAGTTCTTC.

The J gene is TRBJ1-6, the V gene TRBV28; D might be TRBD1 (5 bases). The germline CDR1 and CDR2 sequences are MDHEN and SYDVKM. The CDR3 consists of 13 residues. The V gene lost 6 bases and the J gene lost 7 bases, with 10 bases spanning the gap. CDR3 amino acids: CASSRGLNSPLHF. The CDR3 DNA is TGTGCCAGCAGCCGGGGGTTGAATTCACCCCTCCACTTT.

The chain combines TRBV14 with TRBJ1-1; D is undetermined. V was shortened by 0 bases and J by 6 bases, with 29 bases between the two germline ends. Germline-derived CDR1 and CDR2 are SGHDN and FVKESK. The CDR3 contains 20 residues. CDR3 coding DNA: TGTGCCAGCAGCCAAGATTATAGTCCCAGGCGAAACACCTATTACGCTGAAGCTTTCTTT. It codes for CASSQDYSPRRNTYYAEAFF.

The chain carries TRBV9 and TRBJ1-2; D remains unclear. There are 14 residues in the CDR3. The germline V gene encodes CDR1 SGDLS and CDR2 YYNGEE. V lost 3 bases to trimming and J lost 7 bases, with 16 bases between them. In DNA, the CDR3 is TGTGCCAGCAGCGCCCCGGGAGGGCGGAGTGGCTACACCTTC. Translation gives CASSAPGGRSGYTF.

This chain connects TRBV7-6 to TRBJ2-3; 8 positions match TRBD2. V was pared by 8 bases and J by 3 bases, with 7 bases of the junction left unmatched. This CDR3 region has 14 residues. Germline CDR1 and CDR2: SGHVS and FNYEAQ. The CDR3 nucleotides are TGTGCCAGCGTAACAGGGACTAGAACAGATACGCAGTATTTT. Protein: CASVTGTRTDTQYF. The full variable domain, in which reference TRBV7-6 and TRBJ2-3 provide the parts outside the CDR3, is GAGVSQSPRYKVTKRGQDVALRCDPISGHVSLYWYRQALGQGPEFLTYFNYEAQQDKSGLPNDRFSAERPEGSISTLTIQRTEQRDSAMYRCASVTGTRTDTQYFGPGTRLTVL.